A selection of T cell receptor beta chains follows, all from one sample in a study of spatial heterogeneity in lung cancer. TCRdb itself ran the 5' RACE reads through MiXCR, one entry per CDR3 protein. The table lists 600 to 900 distinct CDR3 sequences, around 16% of them singletons. The sample was normal lung tissue next to the tumor, taken at surgery. These receptors were obtained from a male donor with early-stage non-small cell lung cancer. Each CDR3 is given with its conserved first and last residue. Fields, in order: J gene, D gene, V gene, clone size, CDR3 protein, CDR3 DNA. A D gene is named only where the DNA matches it firmly. Size is omitted from some rows. Given values are once, few, many or a class for expanded clones.

TRBJ2-5 | . | TRBV6-1 | large | CASSPKVTETQYF | TGTGCCAGCAGTCCAAAGGTTACAGAGACCCAGTACTTC
TRBJ2-1 | TRBD2 | TRBV10-2 | large | CASSASGIENEQFF | TGCGCCAGCAGTGCTAGCGGGATAGAGAATGAGCAGTTCTTC
TRBJ2-5 | . | TRBV6-5 | . | CASSEDQETQYF | TGTGCCAGCAGTGAGGATCAAGAGACCCAGTACTTC
TRBJ1-4 | . | TRBV7-2 | few | CASSLASGGGGEKLFF | TGTGCCAGCAGCTTAGCATCGGGGGGAGGAGGCGAAAAACTGTTTTTT
TRBJ2-5 | TRBD2 | TRBV7-2 | few | CASSLALGLAEGETQYF | TGTGCCAGCAGCTTAGCGCTCGGACTAGCGGAGGGGGAGACCCAGTACTTC
TRBJ2-2 | TRBD1 | TRBV5-4 | many | CASSSGTGFTGELFF | TGTGCCAGCAGTTCCGGGACAGGGTTCACCGGGGAGCTGTTTTTT
TRBJ2-7 | . | TRBV5-1 | large | CASSLGEGLFDEQYF | TGCGCCAGCAGCTTGGGTGAGGGCCTGTTTGACGAGCAGTACTTC
TRBJ2-1 | . | TRBV27 | once | CASRQNSVQFF | TGTGCCAGCAGACAAAATAGCGTGCAGTTCTTC
TRBJ2-3 | TRBD2 | TRBV28 | few | CASNAIVFAPLGTSGTTNTDTQYF | TGTGCCAGCAATGCTATCGTTTTCGCCCCCCTCGGGACTAGCGGGACCACCAACACAGATACGCAGTATTTT
TRBJ2-1 | . | TRBV10-3 | few | CAISRTNSYNEQFF | TGTGCCATCAGTAGGACGAACTCCTACAATGAGCAGTTCTTC
TRBJ2-1 | . | TRBV6-6 | large | CASSYDPYNEQFF | TGTGCCAGCAGTTACGACCCTTACAATGAGCAGTTCTTC
TRBJ2-5 | . | TRBV10-3 | few | CAIRPVGDRGTQYF | TGTGCCATCAGGCCCGTGGGGGACCGAGGGACCCAGTACTTC
TRBJ2-7 | TRBD1 | TRBV10-2 | medium-sized | CASSDVTGGLREQYF | TGCGCCAGCAGTGACGTAACAGGGGGTTTGAGGGAGCAGTACTTC
TRBJ2-6 | . | TRBV13 | . | CASTVAFGANVLTF | TGTGCCAGCACGGTAGCGTTCGGGGCCAACGTCCTGACTTTC
TRBJ2-5 | TRBD1 | TRBV18 | large | CASSPPGQWYQETQYF | TGTGCCAGCTCACCTCCGGGACAGTGGTACCAAGAGACCCAGTACTTC
TRBJ1-5 | . | TRBV6-6 | few | CASSLLQKGRQPQHF | TGTGCCAGCAGTCTCCTCCAGAAGGGACGGCAGCCCCAGCATTTT
TRBJ2-7 | TRBD2 | TRBV3-1 | large | CASSQALQWGLADPYEQYF | TGTGCCAGCAGCCAAGCGCTCCAATGGGGACTAGCCGATCCCTACGAGCAGTACTTC
TRBJ2-1 | . | TRBV6-4 | many | CASSEGRGEYNEQFF | TGTGCCAGCAGTGAGGGTAGGGGGGAATACAATGAGCAGTTCTTC
TRBJ1-1 | TRBD1 | TRBV7-2 | medium-sized | CASSLQGQGWVGTEAFF | TGTGCCAGCAGCTTACAGGGACAGGGATGGGTCGGAACTGAAGCTTTCTTT
TRBJ2-1 | . | TRBV27 | . | CASSLPGEGYNEQFF | TGTGCCAGCAGTTTACCAGGGGAAGGCTACAATGAGCAGTTCTTC
TRBJ1-2 | . | TRBV20-1 | few | CSARDDPGVDYGYTF | TGCAGTGCTAGAGATGATCCAGGGGTCGACTATGGCTACACCTTC
TRBJ2-1 | TRBD2 | TRBV12-3/TRBV12-4 | . | CASRPTGLGLDEQFF | TGTGCCAGCAGACCTACGGGACTAGGATTGGATGAGCAGTTCTTC
TRBJ1-1 | . | TRBV18 | large | CASSPPGSRVDTEAFF | TGTGCCAGCTCACCCCCGGGGTCCCGGGTCGACACTGAAGCTTTCTTT
TRBJ2-1 | . | TRBV27 | large | CASSSQETVDYYNEQFF | TGTGCCAGCAGTTCCCAGGAGACGGTTGACTACTACAATGAGCAGTTCTTC
TRBJ1-1 | . | TRBV16 | . | CASSPNGDTEAFF | TGTGCCAGCAGCCCCAACGGGGACACTGAAGCTTTCTTT
TRBJ2-7 | TRBD2 | TRBV11-3 | large | CASSLVVGGPSYEQYF | TGTGCCAGCAGCTTAGTGGTGGGAGGGCCTTCATACGAGCAGTACTTC
TRBJ1-1 | . | TRBV10-3 | medium-sized | CAISELGPRNTEAFF | TGTGCCATCAGTGAGCTGGGACCGAGGAACACTGAAGCTTTCTTT